This T cell receptor (beta chain) was retrieved from a study of control samples from healthy donors and cancer patients. Sequencing used immunoSEQ multiplex PCR; TCRdb keeps in-frame clones, though not all of them. The top ten clones hold about 4% of a sample with fewer than 200,000 clones, about 93% of them seen once. The CDR3 consists of 13 residues. Germline CDR1 reads SGHAT; CDR2 reads FQNNGV. Trimming stripped 3 bases from V and 0 bases from J, with 5 bases between. Sequenced sample: blood. The TCR sequence derives from a woman aged 60-70 years in good health. The chain joins TRBV11-2 to TRBJ2-5; D call uncertain. CDR3 bases: TGTGCCAGCAGCTTGGCATACCAAGAGACCCAGTACTTC. Protein product: CASSLAYQETQYF.